Presented here are 18 T cell receptor beta chains from one specimen sequenced in a study of memory CD4+ T cells and cytomegalovirus serostatus. The sort gate was single viable CD3+CD4+CD8-CD45RO+ cells for memory CD4+ T cells. Some clones are missing from TCRdb's copy, which holds only in-frame ones; the method was immunoSEQ multiplex PCR. Found here are just under 65,000 clones, over 60% of them singletons; the top ten hold almost 0.9%. The sequencing input was memory CD4+ T cells from blood. All receptors come from an adult in good health and CMV-seronegative.

This rearrangement joins TRBV7-8 to TRBJ2-7; D is perhaps TRBD1 or TRBD2 (5 bases each). Trimming removed 2 bases at V and 7 bases at J, with 15 bases between. The CDR3 loop spans 14 amino acids. Germline V lookup: CDR1 SGHVS, CDR2 FQNEAQ. The CDR3 DNA follows: TGTGCCAGCAGCTTACGGGCTAGGGACGGTGAGCAGTACTTC. The encoded protein is CASSLRARDGEQYF.

This chain links TRBV30 with TRBJ1-5; D is ambiguous. CDR3 length: 11 residues. Germline V gene sequence: CDR1 GTSNPN, CDR2 SVGIG (reference sequence). V lost 5 bases to trimming and J lost 0 bases, with 2 bases between them. CDR3 loop: CAWGSNQPQHF. As DNA, the CDR3 is TGTGCCTGGGGTAGCAATCAGCCCCAGCATTTT.

The chain uses TRBV6-4 and TRBJ1-1; 11 nucleotides line up with TRBD1. V shed 4 bases, J shed 6 bases, and the junction held 19 bases outside the gene matches. The CDR3 contains 19 residues. Germline CDR1 MRHNA, CDR2 SNTAGT. The CDR3 reads CASSAEGQGVVGALAEAFF. The DNA for the CDR3 is TGTGCCAGCAGTGCCGAGGGACAGGGGGTTGTGGGGGCACTCGCTGAAGCTTTCTTT.

As DNA, the CDR3 is TGTGCCAGCAGCGCCACAGGGAGATCAGCTGTCTATGGCTACACCTTC. This codes for CASSATGRSAVYGYTF. This chain links TRBV5-5 with TRBJ1-2; D possibly corresponds to TRBD1 (6 bases). The CDR3 length is 16 residues. V was cut by 4 bases and J by 4 bases, with 20 bases left in between. The germline CDR1 and CDR2 sequences are SGHKS and YYEKEE (reference sequence).

This chain joins TRBV14 and TRBJ2-3; D uncertain. Germline lookup yields CDR1 SGHDN and CDR2 FVKESK. V lost 6 bases, J lost 0 bases, and 7 bases lay in between. This CDR3 is 13 amino acids long. In DNA form, the CDR3 reads TGTGCCAGCAGGGGCGTTAGCACAGATACGCAGTATTTT. Protein sequence: CASRGVSTDTQYF. Full variable domain (remainder filled in from reference TRBV14 and TRBJ2-3): EAGVTQFPSHSVIEKGQTVTLRCDPISGHDNLYWYRRVMGKEIKFLLHFVKESKQDESGMPNNRFLAERTGGTYSTLKVQPAELEDSGVYFCASRGVSTDTQYFGPGTRLTVL.

This chain connects TRBV6-1 to TRBJ1-2, with TRBD1 matching 9 bases. The ends lost 2 bases at V and 8 bases at J; junction bases unmatched: 9. Germline lookup yields CDR1 MNHNS and CDR2 SASEGT. The CDR3 loop spans 15 amino acids. DNA for the CDR3: TGTGCCAGCAGTGAAACGGGACAGGGCTCTTTCGGCTACACCTTC. It codes for CASSETGQGSFGYTF.

The chain links TRBV19 to TRBJ1-5, with D perhaps matching TRBD1 (5 bases). CDR1 is LNHDA, CDR2 SQIVND, per germline (reference sequence). Trimming took off 6 bases at V and 10 bases at J, with 16 bases between the two ends. The CDR3 has 13 residues. CDR3 DNA sequence: TGTGCCAGTAGACCGGGACCTAAGGATCCCCAGCATTTT. This translates into CASRPGPKDPQHF.

The chain couples TRBV27 to TRBJ2-5, with 10 positions matching TRBD2. There are 14 residues in the CDR3. CDR1 is MNHEY, CDR2 SMNVEV, per germline (reference sequence). V was clipped by 3 bases and J by 5 bases; unmatched bases: 3. CDR3 coding DNA: TGTGCCAGCAGTTTCCTGACTAGCGGGGAGACCCAGTACTTC. It translates to CASSFLTSGETQYF.

Only one count was recorded for this clone. V gene TRBV5-4 combines with J gene TRBJ2-1; D is possibly TRBD2 (6 bases). V was pared by 1 base and J by 0 bases, with 11 bases between. The CDR3 runs to 16 residues. The germline V gene has CDR1 SGHNT and CDR2 YYREEE (reference sequence). The DNA of the CDR3 is TGTGCCAGCAGCTTGTACGGCGGGACCTCCTACAATGAGCAGTTCTTC. Translated, it gives CASSLYGGTSYNEQFF. Drawing the rest from reference TRBV5-4 and TRBJ2-1, the complete variable domain is ETGVTQSPTHLIKTRGQQVTLRCSSQSGHNTVSWYQQALGQGPQFIFQYYREEENGRGNFPPRFSGLQFPNYSSELNVNALELDDSALYLCASSLYGGTSYNEQFFGPGTRLTVL.

V is TRBV6-6 and J is TRBJ1-1; D possibly corresponds to TRBD1 (6 bases). Germline CDR1 reads MNHNY; CDR2 reads SVGAGI (reference sequence). The V end was cut by 5 bases, the J end by 1 base, with 17 bases between. The CDR3 extends over 16 amino acids. CDR3 bases: TGTGCCAGCAGTCCTTACTCAGGGGAATGGAACACTGAAGCTTTCTTT. This encodes CASSPYSGEWNTEAFF.

This rearrangement joins TRBV7-3 to TRBJ1-3; tentatively, D is TRBD1 (6 bases). This CDR3 is built from 17 residues. Germline V gene sequence: CDR1 SGHTA, CDR2 FQGTGA. V was cut by 8 bases and J by 0 bases, with 20 bases left in between. CDR3 in amino acids: CASPYMGQSFSGNTIYF. CDR3 in DNA: TGTGCCAGCCCCTACATGGGACAATCATTCTCTGGAAACACCATATATTTT.

The J gene is TRBJ1-5, the V gene TRBV11-2; D may be TRBD1 (5 bases). V lost 4 bases, J lost 2 bases, and 12 bases lay in between. CDR1 and CDR2 (germline): SGHAT, FQNNGV. This CDR3 has 15 residues. The CDR3 nucleotides read TGTGCCAGCAGCTCGGGGCCCCAGGGCAATCAGCCCCAGCATTTT. Protein: CASSSGPQGNQPQHF.

This clone was seen a few times. As DNA, the CDR3 is TGTGCCAGCACCCTGAGTCGTACGCGCAATCAGCCCCAGCATTTT. It translates to CASTLSRTRNQPQHF. The chain joins TRBV28 to TRBJ1-5; D is undetermined. The CDR3 is 15 amino acids. V lost 7 bases to trimming and J lost 2 bases, with 15 bases between them. The germline CDR1 and CDR2 sequences are MDHEN and SYDVKM. The whole variable domain, filled in from reference TRBV28 and TRBJ1-5, reads DVKVTQSSRYLVKRTGEKVFLECVQDMDHENMFWYRQDPGLGLRLIYFSYDVKMKEKGDIPEGYSVSREKKERFSLILESASTNQTSMYLCASTLSRTRNQPQHFGDGTRLSIL.

The chain uses TRBV9 and TRBJ1-2; 8 bases match TRBD1. The ends lost 2 bases at V and 1 base at J; junction bases unmatched: 4. Looked up from germline, CDR1 is SGDLS and CDR2 is YYNGEE. The CDR3 has 15 amino acids. The CDR3 DNA sequence: TGTGCCAGCAGCGTCTCGGGACAGGATAACTATGGCTACACCTTC. This gives the protein CASSVSGQDNYGYTF.

The chain joins TRBV7-2 to TRBJ2-2; perhaps TRBD2 as D (6 bases). This CDR3 region has 16 residues. CDR1 is SGHTA and CDR2 is FQGNSA in the germline V gene. Trimming removed 5 bases at V and 1 base at J, with 14 bases between. The CDR3 DNA follows: TGTGCCAGCAGCCCAAACCCGGGAGTGAACACCGGGGAGCTGTTTTTT. Translation: CASSPNPGVNTGELFF.

The chain is built from TRBV5-8 and TRBJ1-2, with TRBD1 as a possible D gene (5 bases). This CDR3 contains 15 residues. V dropped 3 bases and J dropped 8 bases, with 20 bases sitting between them. CDR1 and CDR2 (germline): SGHTS, YDEGEE. CDR3: CASSSGQRTYGGYTF. The CDR3 coding sequence is TGTGCCAGCAGCTCGGGGCAGCGGACCTATGGAGGCTACACCTTC.

By sample share, this clone is medium-sized. This rearrangement joins TRBV6-5 to TRBJ1-5; D is ambiguous. V was pared by 8 bases and J by 2 bases, with 10 bases between. The CDR3 runs 13 residues. Per germline, CDR1 MNHEY and CDR2 SVGAGI. CDR3 nucleotides: TGTGCCAGCCGTGTTGATCGCAATCAGCCCCAGCATTTT. This codes for CASRVDRNQPQHF.

V and J are TRBV30 and TRBJ1-1, with D perhaps matching TRBD1 (6 bases). Looked up from germline, CDR1 is GTSNPN and CDR2 is SVGIG (reference sequence). Trimming left V 0 bases short and J 2 bases short, with 19 bases between. CDR3 length: 17 residues. CDR3 coding DNA: TGTGCCTGGAGTGTAAGAATGCAGGGGCCTAAAAACACTGAAGCTTTCTTT. Translating it yields CAWSVRMQGPKNTEAFF. Looking up the rest from reference TRBV30 and TRBJ1-1 gives the full variable domain: SQTIHQWPATLVQPVGSPLSLECTVEGTSNPNLYWYRQAAGRGLQLLFYSVGIGQISSEVPQNLSASRPQDRQFILSSKKLLLSDSGFYLCAWSVRMQGPKNTEAFFGQGTRLTVV.